This record covers a single T cell receptor beta chain. The data stem from a study of T cell changes during pregnancy in multiple sclerosis. Libraries were prepared by immunoSEQ multiplex PCR; TCRdb keeps only in-frame clonotypes and omits some of them. The data hold 35,000 to 45,000 clones, with around 92% observed a single time. The V gene's germline CDR1 is SEHNR and CDR2 FQNEAQ (reference sequence). Trimming removed 0 bases at V and 0 bases at J, with 9 bases between. This CDR3 spans 15 amino acids. The clonotype comes from a female donor in good health, enrolled as a control in a pregnancy study. J is TRBJ2-7 and V is TRBV7-9; D unclear. Sequencing was performed on CD4+ T cells from peripheral blood mononuclear cells, taken after pregnancy. CDR3 residues: CASSLASSISYEQYF. CDR3 nucleotides: TGTGCCAGCAGCTTAGCCTCCAGTATCTCCTACGAGCAGTACTTC.